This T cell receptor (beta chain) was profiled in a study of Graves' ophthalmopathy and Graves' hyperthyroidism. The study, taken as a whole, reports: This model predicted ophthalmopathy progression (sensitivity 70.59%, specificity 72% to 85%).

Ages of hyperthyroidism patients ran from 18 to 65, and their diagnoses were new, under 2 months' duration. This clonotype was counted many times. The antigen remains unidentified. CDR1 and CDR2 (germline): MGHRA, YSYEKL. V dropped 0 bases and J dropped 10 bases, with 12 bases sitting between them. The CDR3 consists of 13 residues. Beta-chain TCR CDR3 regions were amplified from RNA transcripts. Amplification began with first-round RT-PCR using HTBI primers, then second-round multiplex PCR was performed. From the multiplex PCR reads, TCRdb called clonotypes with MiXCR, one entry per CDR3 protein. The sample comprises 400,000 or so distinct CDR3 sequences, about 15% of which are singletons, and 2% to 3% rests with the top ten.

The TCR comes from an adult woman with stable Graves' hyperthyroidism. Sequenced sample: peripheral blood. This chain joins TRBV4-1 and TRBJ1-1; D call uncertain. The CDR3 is CASSQDAPKGAFF. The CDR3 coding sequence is TGCGCCAGCAGCCAAGACGCCCCCAAAGGAGCTTTCTTT.